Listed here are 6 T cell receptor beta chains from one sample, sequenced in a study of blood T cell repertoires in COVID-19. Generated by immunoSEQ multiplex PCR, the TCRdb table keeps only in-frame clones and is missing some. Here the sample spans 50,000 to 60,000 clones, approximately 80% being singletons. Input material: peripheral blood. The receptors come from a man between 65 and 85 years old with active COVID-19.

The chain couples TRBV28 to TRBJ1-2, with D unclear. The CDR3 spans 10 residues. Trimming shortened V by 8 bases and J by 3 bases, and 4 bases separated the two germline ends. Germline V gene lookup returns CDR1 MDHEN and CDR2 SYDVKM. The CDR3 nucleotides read TGTGCCAGCGGCTACTATGGCTACACCTTC. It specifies CASGYYGYTF.

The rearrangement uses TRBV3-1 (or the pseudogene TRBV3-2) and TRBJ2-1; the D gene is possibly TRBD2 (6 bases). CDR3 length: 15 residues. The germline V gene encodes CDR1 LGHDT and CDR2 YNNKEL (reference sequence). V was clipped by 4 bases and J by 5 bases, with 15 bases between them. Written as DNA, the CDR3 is TGTGCCAGCAGCCGAGAACTAGCAACCCACAATGAGCAGTTCTTC. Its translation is CASSRELATHNEQFF.

In DNA form, the CDR3 reads TGCGCCAGCAGCCGAGGGACTGGAATGAGCTCCTACAATGAGCAGTTCTTC. It codes for CASSRGTGMSSYNEQFF. The chain links TRBV5-1 to TRBJ2-1; maybe TRBD2 (6 bases). Between the trimmed V and J ends, which lost 4 bases and 0 bases, there was a span of 17 bases. This CDR3 has 17 amino acids. Germline CDR1 SGHRS, CDR2 YFSETQ. The full variable domain, in which reference TRBV5-1 and TRBJ2-1 provide the parts outside the CDR3, is KAGVTQTPRYLIKTRGQQVTLSCSPISGHRSVSWYQQTPGQGLQFLFEYFSETQRNKGNFPGRFSGRQFSNSRSEMNVSTLELGDSALYLCASSRGTGMSSYNEQFFGPGTRLTVL.

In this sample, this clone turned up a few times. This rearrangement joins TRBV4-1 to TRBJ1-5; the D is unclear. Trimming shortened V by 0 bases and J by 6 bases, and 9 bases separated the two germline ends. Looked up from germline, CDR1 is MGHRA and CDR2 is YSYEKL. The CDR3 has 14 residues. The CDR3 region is CASSQEKGVQPQHF. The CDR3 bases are TGCGCCAGCAGCCAAGAAAAGGGAGTTCAGCCCCAGCATTTT.

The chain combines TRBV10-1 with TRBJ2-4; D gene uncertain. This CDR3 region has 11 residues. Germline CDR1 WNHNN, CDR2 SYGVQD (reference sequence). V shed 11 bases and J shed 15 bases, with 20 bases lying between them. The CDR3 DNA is TGCGCCGGGTCGCGGCTTAGGAAACGGTACTTC. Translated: CAGSRLRKRYF.

CDR3 amino acids: CASSVAGTNLYEQYF. The CDR3 DNA reads TGTGCCAGCAGCGTAGCTGGTACAAACCTCTACGAGCAGTACTTC. V usage is TRBV9 and J usage is TRBJ2-7; no definite D call. The V gene lost 0 bases and the J gene lost 3 bases, with 13 bases spanning the gap. This CDR3 comprises 15 residues. Germline loops: CDR1 SGDLS, CDR2 YYNGEE.